This is a list of T cell receptor beta chains from one sample in a study of shared clonotypes between healthy human individuals. The method was immunoSEQ multiplex PCR; TCRdb's version includes in-frame clones alone and lacks a portion of them. The sample lists 950,000 to 1,200,000 clones; around three quarters were seen once. The sequencing sample was made of memory CD4+ T cells from PBMCs. Every receptor here comes from a man between 18 and 35 years old in good health. Some clones in this sample may be carry-over from other donors' samples. Both conserved end residues are part of each CDR3. The order of the fields is clone size, V gene, J gene, D gene, CDR3 DNA, CDR3 protein. A D gene is named only where the DNA matches it firmly. Clone size appears in some rows only: once, few, many, or a class for an expanded clone.

-	TRBV9	TRBJ2-1	TRBD2	TGTGCCAGCAGCGTAGTGGTTAGCGGGAGAGGTAACCTGTTCTTC	CASSVVVSGRGNLFF
few	TRBV5-1	TRBJ2-3	TRBD2	TGCGCCAGCAGCTTACTAGCGGGACCCGTCGCAGATACGCAGTATTTT	CASSLLAGPVADTQYF
-	TRBV7-2	TRBJ1-1	TRBD1	TGTGCCAGCAGCTTACAGGGGGCTGGGACTGAAGCTTTCTTT	CASSLQGAGTEAFF
-	TRBV7-9	TRBJ2-5	-	TGTGCCAGCAGCTGGACCGGGACGGGTGAGACCCAGTACTTC	CASSWTGTGETQYF
many	TRBV19	TRBJ2-7	TRBD1	TGTGCCAGTACTACAGGGGGCGGCTACGAGCAGTACTTC	CASTTGGGYEQYF
-	TRBV10-3	TRBJ2-1	TRBD2	TGTGCCATCAGTGAGTCCGGTAGCGGGTCCTACAATGAGCAGTTCTTC	CAISESGSGSYNEQFF
-	TRBV14	TRBJ2-5	TRBD1	TGTGCCAGCAGCCGACAGGGTTCCCAGCAAGAGACCCAGTACTTC	CASSRQGSQQETQYF
-	TRBV25-1	TRBJ1-3	-	TGTGCCAGCAGCGACGACTGGGGCAGACGAAACACCATATATTTT	CASSDDWGRRNTIYF
-	TRBV7-9	TRBJ2-7	TRBD2	TGTGCCAGCAGCTTTCGACTAGCGAGGGGCTACGAGCAGTACTTC	CASSFRLARGYEQYF
-	TRBV28	TRBJ1-1	-	TGTGCCAGCAGTTTGACTTCCACTGAAGCTTTCTTT	CASSLTSTEAFF
-	TRBV6-1	TRBJ2-5	-	TGTGCCAGCAGTGCAGCGGGCGTACAAGAGACCCAGTACTTC	CASSAAGVQETQYF
few	TRBV7-8	TRBJ2-1	TRBD2	TGTGCCAGCAGCCCGAGGACTAGTACGTACAATGAGCAGTTCTTC	CASSPRTSTYNEQFF
-	TRBV2	TRBJ2-2	TRBD2	TGTGCCAGCAGCCATAGGACTAGTAGCACCGGGGAGCTGTTTTTT	CASSHRTSSTGELFF
-	TRBV5-1	TRBJ2-5	-	TGCGCCAGCAGCTGGGGGAACTTTTCGGGAGAGACCCAGTACTTC	CASSWGNFSGETQYF
few	TRBV6-1	TRBJ2-1	TRBD2	TGTGCCAGCACCCAGGGACTAGCGGATGAGCAGTTCTTC	CASTQGLADEQFF
-	TRBV27	TRBJ1-2	-	TGTGCCAGCAGTTCCCTCAGGGACTATGGCTACACCTTC	CASSSLRDYGYTF
-	TRBV5-4	TRBJ1-1	TRBD1	TGTGCCTCCAGGGGGCGCGCTTCTGAAGCTTTCTTT	CASRGRASEAFF
-	TRBV29-1	TRBJ2-4	-	TGCAGCGTTGGAGAGATGGGAAACATTCAGTACTTC	CSVGEMGNIQYF
once	TRBV30	TRBJ2-5	-	TGTGCCTGGAGGGGTGGGGCCCAGTACTTC	CAWRGGAQYF
-	TRBV5-4	TRBJ2-7	TRBD1	TGTGCCAGCAGCCTTAACGTGGGACAGGGTGGCTACGAGCAGTACTTC	CASSLNVGQGGYEQYF
few	TRBV7-2	TRBJ1-2	-	TGTGCCAGCAGCCCTCCCATGTATGGCTACACCTTC	CASSPPMYGYTF
-	TRBV9	TRBJ2-7	-	TGTGCCAGCAGCGGTGGGGACGAGCAGTACTTC	CASSGGDEQYF
-	TRBV4-3	TRBJ1-6	TRBD1	TGCGCCAGCAGCCAAGATGGACAGGGGGATAATTCACCCCTCCACTTT	CASSQDGQGDNSPLHF